This TCR beta chain was captured by sequencing in a study of OX40 agonist ivuxolimab in advanced cancers. Study-wide background: Patients were dosed with the agonistic anti-OX40 (CD134) antibody ivuxolimab. General study points: Expanded clones were, on average, more numerous in CD8+ T cells than in CD4+.

Of note for this clone: Its antigen is unknown.

Trimming left V 0 bases short and J 5 bases short, with 10 bases between. The germline V gene encodes CDR1 GTSNPN and CDR2 SVGIG (reference sequence). This CDR3 has 13 amino acids. If patients had autoimmune disease history or systemic immunosuppression, they were excluded. Using immunoSEQ multiplex PCR, the repertoire was profiled, and TCRdb retains in-frame clones only, with some absent. The data contain under 50,000 clones, around nine tenths of them singletons. This specimen was CD4+ or CD8+ T cells sorted from blood, taken in a trial of the OX40 agonist ivuxolimab. This rearrangement joins TRBV30 to TRBJ2-5; D ambiguous. The clonotype comes from an adult with an advanced solid tumor such as melanoma, head and neck, liver or kidney cancer. The chain's CDR3 is CAWSVHGGETQYF. CDR3 bases: TGTGCCTGGAGTGTACACGGTGGGGAGACCCAGTACTTC. The whole variable domain, remainder taken from reference TRBV30 and TRBJ2-5, is SQTIHQWPATLVQPVGSPLSLECTVEGTSNPNLYWYRQAAGRGLQLLFYSVGIGQISSEVPQNLSASRPQDRQFILSSKKLLLSDSGFYLCAWSVHGGETQYFGPGTRLLVL.